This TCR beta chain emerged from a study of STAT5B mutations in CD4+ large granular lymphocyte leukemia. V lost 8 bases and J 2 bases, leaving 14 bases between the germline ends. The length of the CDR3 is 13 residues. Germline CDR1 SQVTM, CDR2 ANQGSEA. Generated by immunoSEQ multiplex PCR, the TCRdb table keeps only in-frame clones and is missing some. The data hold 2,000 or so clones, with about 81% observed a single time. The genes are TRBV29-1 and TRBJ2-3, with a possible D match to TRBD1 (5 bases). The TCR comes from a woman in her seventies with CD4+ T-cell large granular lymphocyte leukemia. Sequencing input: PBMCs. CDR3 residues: CSSGDRLTDTQYF. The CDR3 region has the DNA TGCAGCAGTGGCGACAGACTCACAGATACGCAGTATTTT.